This TCR beta chain is from a study of T cells in Graves' hyperthyroidism and ophthalmopathy. Across the whole study: It was at initial diagnosis, before any treatment, that peripheral blood was collected. Study observations and caveats: Blood also carried most thyroid clonotypes expanded above 0.001.

The diagnostic basis comprised clinical symptoms, serum thyroxine and TRAb, thyroid ultrasound and orbital computed tomography. This clonotype showed up just a few times. Its specificity is not known. The investigators amplified TCR beta CDR3 regions from RNA transcripts. A first-round RT-PCR of the TCR CDR3 used the HTBI primer set. TCRdb fed the multiplex PCR reads into MiXCR, producing one record per CDR3 protein. The table includes about 640,000 distinct CDR3 sequences, under 25% detected once. The sequenced sample consisted of blood. The receptor was derived from a man aged 25 to 45 with Graves' ophthalmopathy.

CDR3 protein: CASNWREGPSWEQYF. CDR3 DNA: TGTGCCAGCAACTGGAGGGAGGGACCCTCCTGGGAGCAGTACTTC. The chain carries TRBV28 and TRBJ2-7; the match to TRBD2 covers 7 bases. This CDR3 has 15 amino acids. Looked up from germline, CDR1 is MDHEN and CDR2 is SYDVKM. V was pared by 7 bases and J by 7 bases, with 16 bases of the junction left unmatched.